Presented here are 16 T cell receptor beta chains from one specimen sequenced in a study of shared clonotypes between healthy human individuals. The protocol was immunoSEQ multiplex PCR, while the TCRdb copy is restricted to in-frame clones and leaves out a portion. The data show more than 550,000 clones, over 60% seen once. The source material was memory CD4+ T cells sorted from blood. Subset noted: CD45RA-negative fraction. These receptors were obtained from a woman aged 25 to 39 in good health.

The chain is built from TRBV6-6 and TRBJ2-2, with D possibly matching TRBD1 (5 bases). Trimming shortened V by 6 bases and J by 0 bases, and 8 bases separated the two germline ends. Germline V gene lookup returns CDR1 MNHNY and CDR2 SVGAGI (reference sequence). The CDR3 length is 14 residues. The CDR3 region has the DNA TGTGCCAGCAGGCAGGGATCGAACACCGGGGAGCTGTTTTTT. Its translation: CASRQGSNTGELFF.

This chain joins TRBV9 and TRBJ2-5, with TRBD2 identical over 10 bases. Per germline, CDR1 SGDLS and CDR2 YYNGEE. The CDR3 is made up of 16 amino acids. V shed 3 bases, J shed 2 bases, and the junction held 7 bases outside the gene matches. DNA for the CDR3: TGTGCCAGCAGCGATGGAACTAGCGGGACACAAGAGACCCAGTACTTC. Residues: CASSDGTSGTQETQYF.

This clone has just one count. The V and J genes are TRBV5-4 and TRBJ2-6, with D uncertain. CDR3 size: 14 residues. V shed 4 bases and J shed 4 bases, with 9 bases lying between them. Per the germline V gene, CDR1 is SGHNT and CDR2 is YYREEE (reference sequence). The DNA of the CDR3 is TGTGCCAGCAGCCCCAACTCCGGGGCCAACGTCCTGACTTTC. Translated, it gives CASSPNSGANVLTF.

V usage is TRBV5-6 and J usage is TRBJ2-1; 8 nucleotides align to TRBD2. V gave up 3 bases and J gave up 4 bases; unmatched junction bases: 6. The CDR3 contains 15 residues. Germline V gene lookup returns CDR1 SGHDT and CDR2 YYEEEE. CDR3 nucleotides: TGTGCCAGCAGCTATGGCAGCGGGAGTTACAATGAGCAGTTCTTC. As protein: CASSYGSGSYNEQFF. Full variable domain (missing parts from reference TRBV5-6 and TRBJ2-1): DAGVTQSPTHLIKTRGQQVTLRCSPKSGHDTVSWYQQALGQGPQFIFQYYEEEERQRGNFPDRFSGHQFPNYSSELNVNALLLGDSALYLCASSYGSGSYNEQFFGPGTRLTVL.

This clone was detected a few times. The chain joins TRBV5-4 to TRBJ2-5; 10 bases are shared with TRBD2. CDR1 SGHNT and CDR2 YYREEE come from the germline V gene (reference sequence). The CDR3 totals 15 residues. V dropped 3 bases and J dropped 5; count of bases not matched to a gene: 7. The DNA for the CDR3 is TGTGCCAGCAGCTCCTCCGGGACTAGCGCGGAGACCCAGTACTTC. Its protein is CASSSSGTSAETQYF.

The gene calls are TRBV11-3 and TRBJ1-1; D is perhaps TRBD1 (5 bases). The length of the CDR3 is 12 residues. Trimming pared 5 bases from V and 8 bases from J, leaving 12 bases between. Germline V gene lookup returns CDR1 SGHNT and CDR2 YENEEA. The CDR3 nucleotides are TGTGCCAGCAGCACGGGGACCGACGAAGCTTTCTTT. Protein sequence: CASSTGTDEAFF.

Points on this clone: Additional DNA sequences in this sample encode the identical CDR3. The chain combines TRBV2 with TRBJ1-2; possibly TRBD1 for D (6 bases). This CDR3 region has 14 residues. Trimming cost V 3 bases and J 1 base, with 9 bases left between them. Looked up from germline, CDR1 is SNHLY and CDR2 is FYNNEI. The CDR3 loop is CASSERGINYGYTF. The CDR3 coding sequence is TGTGCCAGCAGTGAGAGGGGGATTAACTATGGCTACACCTTC.

This clone turned up a few times. The chain carries TRBV2 and TRBJ2-1; 7 bases agree with TRBD2. The CDR3 runs 13 residues. The ends lost 8 bases at V and 5 bases at J; junction bases unmatched: 6. Germline lookup yields CDR1 SNHLY and CDR2 FYNNEI. The CDR3, as DNA: TGTGCCAGCGCGGGGCTAGCGGACAATGAGCAGTTCTTC. Translated: CASAGLADNEQFF.

The gene calls are TRBV9 and TRBJ1-4; D is ambiguous. This CDR3 is 15 amino acids long. Germline CDR1 reads SGDLS; CDR2 reads YYNGEE. Trimming took 2 bases from V and 6 from J, leaving 14 bases between them. The CDR3 DNA follows: TGTGCCAGCAGCGTCGACGGGGAGGTGGATGAAAAACTGTTTTTT. Protein product: CASSVDGEVDEKLFF.

This clone was seen a handful of times. This chain uses TRBV7-9 with TRBJ2-3; the match to TRBD2 covers 10 bases. This CDR3 region has 16 residues. Trimming removed 5 bases from V and 7 bases from J; junction bases left unmatched: 12. The V gene's germline CDR1 is SEHNR and CDR2 FQNEAQ (reference sequence). The CDR3 DNA is TGTGCCAGCAGCCCGCAGACTAGCGGGCTTTCAAATACGCAGTATTTT. It specifies CASSPQTSGLSNTQYF. Full variable domain (outside the CDR3, taken from reference TRBV7-9 and TRBJ2-3): DTGVSQNPRHKITKRGQNVTFRCDPISEHNRLYWYRQTLGQGPEFLTYFQNEAQLEKSRLLSDRFSAERPKGSFSTLEIQRTEQGDSAMYLCASSPQTSGLSNTQYFGPGTRLTVL.

The gene calls are TRBV15 and TRBJ2-5, with D possibly being TRBD2 (6 bases). Germline CDR1 reads LNHNV; CDR2 reads YYDKDF (reference sequence). The CDR3 is 15 residues long. V gave up 0 bases and J gave up 5 bases, with 13 bases separating them. CDR3 DNA: TGTGCCACCAGCAGAGATCCGGGGGTGGAGGAGACCCAGTACTTC. It translates to CATSRDPGVEETQYF.

CDR3 sequence (DNA): TGTGCCAGCAGCACCACGGCGGGAGTATCCCGGGTTGTGCGAGAGACCCAGTACTTC. Translation gives CASSTTAGVSRVVRETQYF. The chain is built from TRBV11-2 and TRBJ2-5; 7 positions match TRBD2. Trimming at V came to 5 bases and at J to 4 bases, leaving 22 bases not matched to a gene. This CDR3 is 19 amino acids long. Germline CDR1 is SGHAT and CDR2 is FQNNGV.

V is TRBV28 and J is TRBJ2-5; 9 bases are shared with TRBD2. Judging by the DNA end, TRBJ2-7 fits better; the J call may be wrong. Germline values: CDR1 MDHEN, CDR2 SYDVKM. The CDR3 is 13 amino acids. Here the CDR3 DNA reads TGTGCCAGCAGAATAGCGGGAGACTACGAGCAGTACTTC. Translated, it gives CASRIAGDYEQYF.

The genes are TRBV6-6 and TRBJ1-3; perhaps TRBD1 as D (6 bases). Germline CDR1 is MNHNY and CDR2 is SVGAGI (reference sequence). V lost 6 bases and J lost 0, with 15 bases in between. This CDR3 has 16 residues. CDR3 sequence (DNA): TGTGCCAGCAGCCCCGGACAGCGGGACTCTGGAAACACCATATATTTT. Translated, it gives CASSPGQRDSGNTIYF.

This chain links TRBV7-2 with TRBJ1-1; TRBD1 matches 7 bases. With V trimmed by 5 bases and J by 0 bases, 6 bases remained unmatched. The CDR3 has 15 amino acids. The germline CDR1 and CDR2 sequences are SGHTA and FQGNSA. The CDR3 spells CASSRGGKVNTEAFF. For the CDR3, the DNA is TGTGCCAGCAGCCGAGGGGGCAAGGTGAACACTGAAGCTTTCTTT. The full variable domain, rest sourced from reference TRBV7-2 and TRBJ1-1, is GAGVSQSPSNKVTEKGKDVELRCDPISGHTALYWYRQSLGQGLEFLIYFQGNSAPDKSGLPSDRFSAERTGGSVSTLTIQRTQQEDSAVYLCASSRGGKVNTEAFFGQGTRLTVV.

V and J are TRBV27 and TRBJ1-5; no firm D call. Germline V gene sequence: CDR1 MNHEY, CDR2 SMNVEV (reference sequence). Trimming stripped 2 bases from V and 6 bases from J, with 14 bases between. This CDR3 comprises 15 residues. In DNA form, the CDR3 reads TGTGCCAGCAGTTTAGAGGGAGGTTTGGGTCAGCCCCAGCATTTT. Protein sequence: CASSLEGGLGQPQHF.